This T cell receptor (beta chain) is from a study of blood T cell repertoires in COVID-19. Study-level information: Sample material is recorded as cDNA or gDNA derived from T cells, B-cell-depleted T cells, or PBMCs.

In the original workflow: Nucleated cell counts were estimated from reference gene primer amplification. Measured with immunoSEQ multiplex PCR; TCRdb has only the in-frame clones, and not every one. That table gives V, J and clone size, and the DNA gave D and trimming. The sample carries over 60,000 clones, 80% to 90% recorded once. Germline CDR1 LNHDA, CDR2 SQIVND (reference sequence). The V gene end was trimmed by 10 bases and the J gene end by 4 bases; junction bases not matched to a gene: 15. The CDR3 runs 15 residues. Material for sequencing was peripheral blood. The genes are TRBV19 and TRBJ2-7, with 8 bases identical to TRBD1. This TCR was recovered from a man in his 70s with active or convalescent COVID-19. The CDR3 nucleotides are TGTGCCACCAGCCCCGGGACAGGCGTCCGTTACGAGCAGTACTTC. Translation gives CATSPGTGVRYEQYF.